This TCR beta chain was observed in a study of shared clonotypes between healthy human individuals. Libraries were prepared by immunoSEQ multiplex PCR; TCRdb keeps only in-frame clonotypes and omits some of them. The table lists about 1 million clones, approximately 72% of them singletons. Trimming stripped 3 bases from V and 6 bases from J, with 15 bases between. CDR1 is MNHNS and CDR2 is SASEGT in the germline V gene. There are 15 residues in the CDR3. The gene calls are TRBV6-1 and TRBJ1-3, with D hard to call. The source of this sequence is a man aged 18 to 30 in good health. Sequences were obtained from memory CD4+ T cells sorted from blood. The subset denotes: CD45RA-negative fraction. The CDR3 nucleotides read TGTGCCAGCAGTGACCCCCGGAGCGGGGAAAACACCATATATTTT. Its protein product is CASSDPRSGENTIYF.